The T cell receptor (beta chain) under discussion was sequenced for a study of blood T cell repertoires in COVID-19. Profiling relied on immunoSEQ multiplex PCR, and the TCRdb table lists in-frame clones only, not all of them. The table includes 200,000 to 250,000 clones, 65% to 85% detected once. The length of the CDR3 is 13 residues. Trimming cost V 1 base and J 8 bases; bases outside gene matches: 4. CDR1 is SQVTM and CDR2 is ANQGSEA in the germline V gene. Sequencing was carried out using peripheral blood. The chain couples TRBV29-1 to TRBJ2-2; 7 bases fit TRBD2. This receptor was identified in a man aged 45 to 65 with active or convalescent COVID-19. CDR3 sequence (DNA): TGCAGCGTTGAAGTTGGGAGGGGAGGGGAGCTGTTTTTT. Amino acids: CSVEVGRGGELFF.